What follows are 4 T cell receptor beta chains derived from one specimen sequenced in a study of T cells and Merkel cell carcinoma outcomes. Using immunoSEQ multiplex PCR, the repertoire was profiled, and TCRdb retains in-frame clones only, with some absent. The profile shows around 6,000 clones, 65% to 80% of them singletons. The specimen was tumor tissue from Merkel cell carcinoma. These receptors were taken from a human donor with Merkel cell carcinoma. Some clones in this sample may be carry-over from other donors' samples.

The chain couples TRBV5-1 to TRBJ2-1; 7 positions agree with TRBD2. This CDR3 has 13 residues. V was pared by 5 bases and J by 4 bases, with 3 bases of the junction left unmatched. Germline V gene lookup returns CDR1 SGHRS and CDR2 YFSETQ. DNA for the CDR3: TGCGCCAGCAGACTAGCGATATACAATGAGCAGTTCTTC. Translation: CASRLAIYNEQFF.

This sequence joins TRBV29-1 and TRBJ2-4; TRBD1 matches 8 bases. Trimming removed 1 base from V and 9 bases from J; junction bases left unmatched: 5. Germline V CDR1 and CDR2: SQVTM, ANQGSEA. The CDR3 extends over 13 amino acids. This CDR3 is CSVEGSGGSIQYF. CDR3 coding DNA: TGCAGCGTTGAAGGATCAGGGGGCAGCATTCAGTACTTC. Using reference TRBV29-1 and TRBJ2-4 for the parts outside the CDR3, the full variable domain is SAVISQKPSRDICQRGTSLTIQCQVDSQVTMMFWYRQQPGQSLTLIATANQGSEATYESGFVIDKFPISRPNLTFSTLTVSNMSPEDSSIYLCSVEGSGGSIQYFGAGTRLSVL.

The chain couples TRBV30 to TRBJ1-2; D uncertain. V dropped 1 base and J dropped 7 bases, with 10 bases sitting between them. CDR3 size: 12 residues. Germline values: CDR1 GTSNPN, CDR2 SVGIG (reference sequence). This chain's CDR3 is CAWSELGSGYTF. The CDR3, as DNA: TGTGCCTGGAGTGAACTTGGGAGTGGCTACACCTTC.

The chain combines TRBV6-1 with TRBJ2-5; D gene ambiguous. The V end lost 6 bases, the J end lost 5 bases, and 16 bases lay between the germline ends. The CDR3 totals 14 residues. Germline V lookup: CDR1 MNHNS, CDR2 SASEGT. For the CDR3, the DNA is TGTGCCAGCAGCTCCCACGTCAGCAGGGAGACCCAGTACTTC. Amino acid sequence: CASSSHVSRETQYF.